These 4 T cell receptor beta chains were all obtained from the same sample, sequenced in a study of Ad26.COV2.S vaccination and SARS-CoV-2 variants. Treatment defined: over 15 received Ad26.COV2.S at low or high dose, single or two shots; 5 received placebo; per-sample allocation not given. Each sample was drawn 63 days after the first injection (of vaccine or placebo). Clones were sequenced by immunoSEQ multiplex PCR, and TCRdb holds only the in-frame ones, with some missing. Here the sample spans approximately 360,000 clones, approximately 83% being singletons. The sequenced sample was peripheral blood, obtained in a trial of Ad26.COV2.S vaccine versus placebo. Receptors were obtained from a person between 18 and 60 years old who received the Ad26.COV2.S COVID-19 vaccine or a placebo.

This chain uses TRBV10-3 with TRBJ1-2; no definite D call. Germline CDR1 and CDR2: ENHRY and SYGVKD. V was trimmed by 6 bases and J by 3 bases, leaving 11 bases between them. This CDR3 spans 13 amino acids. The CDR3 sequence: CAISPGTDYGYTF. The CDR3 coding sequence is TGTGCCATCAGCCCTGGAACAGACTATGGCTACACCTTC.

A single count supports this clone. The chain combines TRBV5-1 with TRBJ1-1, with D unresolved. V was clipped by 2 bases and J by 0 bases, with 11 bases between them. The CDR3 is 15 residues long. The germline V gene has CDR1 SGHRS and CDR2 YFSETQ. The CDR3 bases are TGCGCCAGCAGCTTAGATGGCGGTATGAACACTGAAGCTTTCTTT. This translates into CASSLDGGMNTEAFF.

The chain links TRBV30 to TRBJ1-5; D is undetermined. Trimming pared 5 bases from V and 3 bases from J, leaving 5 bases between. Germline V gene sequence: CDR1 GTSNPN, CDR2 SVGIG (reference sequence). The CDR3 is 11 amino acids. The DNA of the CDR3 is TGTGCCTGGCTAGCCAATCAGCCCCAGCATTTT. Translation gives CAWLANQPQHF. The full variable domain, rest sourced from reference TRBV30 and TRBJ1-5, is SQTIHQWPATLVQPVGSPLSLECTVEGTSNPNLYWYRQAAGRGLQLLFYSVGIGQISSEVPQNLSASRPQDRQFILSSKKLLLSDSGFYLCAWLANQPQHFGDGTRLSIL.

The table lists this clone with a few counts. The chain joins TRBV4-1 to TRBJ1-5, with D uncertain. Per the germline V gene, CDR1 is MGHRA and CDR2 is YSYEKL. V was pared by 4 bases and J by 5 bases, with 15 bases between. The CDR3 is 15 amino acids. CDR3 loop: CASSRGLGVYQPQHF. The CDR3 coding sequence is TGCGCCAGCAGCCGAGGCCTGGGAGTATATCAGCCCCAGCATTTT.